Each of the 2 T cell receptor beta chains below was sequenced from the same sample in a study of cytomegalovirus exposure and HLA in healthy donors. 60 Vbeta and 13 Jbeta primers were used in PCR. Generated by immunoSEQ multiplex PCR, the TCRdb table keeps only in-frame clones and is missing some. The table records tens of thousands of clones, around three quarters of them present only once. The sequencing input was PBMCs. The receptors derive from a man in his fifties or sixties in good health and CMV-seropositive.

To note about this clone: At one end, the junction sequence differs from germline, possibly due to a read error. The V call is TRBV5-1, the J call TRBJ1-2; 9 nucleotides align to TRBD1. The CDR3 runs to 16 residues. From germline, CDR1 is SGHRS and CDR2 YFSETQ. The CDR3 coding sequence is TGCGCCAGCAGTTTGGTTCCGAACAGGGGGCAGGAAGGCTACACCTTC. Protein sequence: CASSLVPNRGQEGYTF.

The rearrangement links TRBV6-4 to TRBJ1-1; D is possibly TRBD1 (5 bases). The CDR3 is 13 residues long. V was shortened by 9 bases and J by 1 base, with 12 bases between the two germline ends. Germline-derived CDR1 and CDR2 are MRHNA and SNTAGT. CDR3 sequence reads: CARQDRTNTEAFF. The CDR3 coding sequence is TGTGCCAGACAAGACAGAACGAACACTGAAGCTTTCTTT.